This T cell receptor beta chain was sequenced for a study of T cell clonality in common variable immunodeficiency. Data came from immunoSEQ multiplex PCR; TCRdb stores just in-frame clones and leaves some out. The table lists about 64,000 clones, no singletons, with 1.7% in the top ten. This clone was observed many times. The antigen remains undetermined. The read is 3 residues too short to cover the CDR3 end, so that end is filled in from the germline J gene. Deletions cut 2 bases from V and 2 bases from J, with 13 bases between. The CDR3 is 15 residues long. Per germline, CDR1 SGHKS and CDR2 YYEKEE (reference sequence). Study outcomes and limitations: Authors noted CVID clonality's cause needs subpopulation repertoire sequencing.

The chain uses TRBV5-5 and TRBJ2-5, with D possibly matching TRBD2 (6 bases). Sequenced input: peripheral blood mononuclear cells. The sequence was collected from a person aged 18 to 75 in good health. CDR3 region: CASSFGPGTQETQYF. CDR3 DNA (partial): TGTGCCAGCAGCTTCGGTCCCGGGACTCAAGAGACC.